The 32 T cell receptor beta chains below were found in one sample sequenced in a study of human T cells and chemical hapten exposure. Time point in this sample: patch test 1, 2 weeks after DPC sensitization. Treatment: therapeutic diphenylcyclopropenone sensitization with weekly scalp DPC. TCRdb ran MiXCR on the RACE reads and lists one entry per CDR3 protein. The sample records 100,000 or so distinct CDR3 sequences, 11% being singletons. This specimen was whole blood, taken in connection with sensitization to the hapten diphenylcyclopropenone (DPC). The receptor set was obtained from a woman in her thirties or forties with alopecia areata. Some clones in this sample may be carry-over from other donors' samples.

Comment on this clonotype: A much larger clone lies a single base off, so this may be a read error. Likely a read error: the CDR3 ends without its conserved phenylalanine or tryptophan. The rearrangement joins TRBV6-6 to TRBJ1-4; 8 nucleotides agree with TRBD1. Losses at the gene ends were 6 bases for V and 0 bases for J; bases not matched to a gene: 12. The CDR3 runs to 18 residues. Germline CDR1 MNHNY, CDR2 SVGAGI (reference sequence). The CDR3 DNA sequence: TGTGCCAGCAGAACCCTGGGACAGGCCTGGGCAACTAATGAAAAACTGTTTTCT. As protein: CASRTLGQAWATNEKLFS.

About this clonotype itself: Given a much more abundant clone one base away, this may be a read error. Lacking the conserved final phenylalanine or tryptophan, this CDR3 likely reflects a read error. The CDR3, as DNA: TGTGCCAGCAGCCGGACTGTCAATGAGCAGTTCCTC. It codes for CASSRTVNEQFL. The V call is TRBV3-1, the J call TRBJ2-1; perhaps TRBD2 as D (5 bases). The V and J ends lost 4 bases and 6 bases respectively, with 7 bases between them. Germline CDR1 reads LGHDT; CDR2 reads YNNKEL (reference sequence). The CDR3 extends over 12 amino acids.

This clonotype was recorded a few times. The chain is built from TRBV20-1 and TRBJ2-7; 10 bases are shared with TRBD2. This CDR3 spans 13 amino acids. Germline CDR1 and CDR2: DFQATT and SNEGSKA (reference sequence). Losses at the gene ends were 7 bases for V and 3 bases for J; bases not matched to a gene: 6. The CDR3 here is CSGTSGNSYEQYF. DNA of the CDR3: TGCAGTGGAACTAGCGGGAACAGCTACGAGCAGTACTTC.

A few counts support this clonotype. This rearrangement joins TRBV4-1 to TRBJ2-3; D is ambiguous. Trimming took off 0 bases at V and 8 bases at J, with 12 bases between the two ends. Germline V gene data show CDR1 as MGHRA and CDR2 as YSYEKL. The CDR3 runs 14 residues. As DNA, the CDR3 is TGCGCCAGCAGCCAAGAGGTTAAGCAAGGTACGCAGTATTTT. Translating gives CASSQEVKQGTQYF.

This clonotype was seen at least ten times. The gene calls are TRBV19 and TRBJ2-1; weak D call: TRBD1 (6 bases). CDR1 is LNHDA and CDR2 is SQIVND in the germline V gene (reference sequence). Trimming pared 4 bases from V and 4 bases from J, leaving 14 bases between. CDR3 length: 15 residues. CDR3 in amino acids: CASSSPGAYYNEQFF. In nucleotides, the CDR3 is TGTGCCAGTAGTAGTCCAGGGGCCTATTACAATGAGCAGTTCTTC.

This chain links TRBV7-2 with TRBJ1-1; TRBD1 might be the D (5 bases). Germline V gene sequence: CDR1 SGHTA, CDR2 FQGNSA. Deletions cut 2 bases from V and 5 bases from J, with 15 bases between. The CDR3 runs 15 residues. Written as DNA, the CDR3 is TGTGCCAGCAGCTTACCCAGGGTGAGGGGTACTGAAGCTTTCTTT. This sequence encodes CASSLPRVRGTEAFF.

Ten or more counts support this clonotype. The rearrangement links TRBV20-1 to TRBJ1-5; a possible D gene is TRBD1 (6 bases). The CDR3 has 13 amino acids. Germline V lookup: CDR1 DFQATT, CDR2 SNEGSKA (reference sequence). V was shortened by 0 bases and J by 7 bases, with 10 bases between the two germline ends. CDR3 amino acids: CSAREEGGQPQHF. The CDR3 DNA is TGCAGTGCTAGAGAAGAGGGGGGGCAGCCCCAGCATTTT.

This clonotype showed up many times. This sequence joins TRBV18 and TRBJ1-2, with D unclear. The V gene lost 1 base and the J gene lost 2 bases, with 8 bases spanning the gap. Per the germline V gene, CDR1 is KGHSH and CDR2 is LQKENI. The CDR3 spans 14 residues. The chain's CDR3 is CASSPRVGNYGYTF. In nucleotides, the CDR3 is TGTGCCAGCTCACCACGGGTCGGCAACTATGGCTACACCTTC.

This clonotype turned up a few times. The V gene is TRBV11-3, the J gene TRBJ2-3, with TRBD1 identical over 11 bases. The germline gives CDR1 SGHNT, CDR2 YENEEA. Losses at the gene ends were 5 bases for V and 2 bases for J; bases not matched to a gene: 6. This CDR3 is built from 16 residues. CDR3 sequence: CASSTGQGDITDTQYF. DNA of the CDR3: TGTGCCAGCAGCACGGGACAGGGGGATATCACAGATACGCAGTATTTT.

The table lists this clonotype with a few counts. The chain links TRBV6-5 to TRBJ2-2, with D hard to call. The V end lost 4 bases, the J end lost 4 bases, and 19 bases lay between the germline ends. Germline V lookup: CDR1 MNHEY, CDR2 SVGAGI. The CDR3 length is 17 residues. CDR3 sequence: CASSFLPPKAITGELFF. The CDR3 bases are TGTGCCAGCAGTTTCCTTCCCCCCAAAGCGATCACCGGGGAGCTGTTTTTT.

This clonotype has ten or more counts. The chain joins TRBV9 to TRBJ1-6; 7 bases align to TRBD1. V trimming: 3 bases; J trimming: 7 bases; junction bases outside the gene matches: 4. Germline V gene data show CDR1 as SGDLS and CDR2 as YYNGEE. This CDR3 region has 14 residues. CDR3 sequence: CASSEAGQNSPLHF. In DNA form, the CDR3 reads TGTGCCAGCAGCGAGGCGGGACAGAATTCACCCCTCCACTTT.

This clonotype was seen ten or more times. Here the CDR3 reads CASSQEQATSSYEQYF. The CDR3 nucleotides read TGCGCCAGCAGCCAAGAACAGGCGACCAGCTCCTACGAGCAGTACTTC. The chain carries TRBV4-1 and TRBJ2-7; D perhaps matches TRBD1 (5 bases). Trimming took off 0 bases at V and 0 bases at J, with 12 bases between the two ends. Germline V gene sequence: CDR1 MGHRA, CDR2 YSYEKL. This CDR3 is built from 16 residues.

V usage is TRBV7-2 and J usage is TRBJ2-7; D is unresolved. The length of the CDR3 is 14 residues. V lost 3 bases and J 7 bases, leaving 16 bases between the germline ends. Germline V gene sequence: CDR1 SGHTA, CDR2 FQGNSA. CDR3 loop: CASSLAGLVEEQYF. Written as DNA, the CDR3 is TGTGCCAGCAGCTTGGCAGGCCTGGTAGAGGAGCAGTACTTC.

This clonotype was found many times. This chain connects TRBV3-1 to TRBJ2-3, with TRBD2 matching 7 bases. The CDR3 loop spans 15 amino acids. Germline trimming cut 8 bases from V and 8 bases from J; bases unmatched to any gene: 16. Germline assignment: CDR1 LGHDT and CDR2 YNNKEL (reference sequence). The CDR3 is CASCWEGVSGCTQYF. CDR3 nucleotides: TGTGCCAGCTGCTGGGAGGGAGTGTCGGGATGTACGCAGTATTTT.

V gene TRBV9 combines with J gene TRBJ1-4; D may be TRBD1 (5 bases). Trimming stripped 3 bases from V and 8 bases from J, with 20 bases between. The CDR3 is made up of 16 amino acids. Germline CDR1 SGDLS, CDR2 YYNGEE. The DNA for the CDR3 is TGTGCCAGCAGCGACACGGAGGAGGGCGCAGGGGAAAAACTGTTTTTT. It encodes CASSDTEEGAGEKLFF.

The CDR3 spells CASSLKMKEQYF. CDR3 DNA sequence: TGTGCCAGCAGCCTGAAGATGAAGGAGCAGTACTTC. The rearrangement joins TRBV28 to TRBJ2-7; no reliable D call. The V end lost 6 bases, the J end lost 7 bases, and 13 bases lay between the germline ends. The CDR3 runs to 12 residues. CDR1 and CDR2 (germline): MDHEN, SYDVKM.

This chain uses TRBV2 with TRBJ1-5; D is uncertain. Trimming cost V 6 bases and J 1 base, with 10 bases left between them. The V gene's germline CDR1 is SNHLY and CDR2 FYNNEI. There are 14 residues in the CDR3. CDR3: CASRATPSNQPQHF. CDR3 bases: TGTGCCAGCAGAGCGACGCCCAGCAATCAGCCCCAGCATTTT. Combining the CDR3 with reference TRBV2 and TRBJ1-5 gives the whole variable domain EPEVTQTPSHQVTQMGQEVILRCVPISNHLYFYWYRQILGQKVEFLVSFYNNEISEKSEIFDDQFSVERPDGSNFTLKIRSTKLEDSAMYFCASRATPSNQPQHFGDGTRLSIL.

This CDR3 is CASSFLDRELGYTF. The CDR3 region has the DNA TGTGCCAGCAGTTTCCTCGACAGGGAACTTGGCTACACCTTC. The rearrangement joins TRBV27 to TRBJ1-2; 7 bases fit TRBD1. V was pared by 3 bases and J by 7 bases, with 8 bases of the junction left unmatched. CDR3 size: 14 residues. CDR1 MNHEY and CDR2 SMNVEV come from the germline V gene (reference sequence).

CDR3 protein: CASSAGGVSTDTQYF. The DNA for the CDR3 is TGTGCCAGCAGCGCCGGGGGTGTAAGCACAGATACGCAGTATTTT. V gene TRBV9 combines with J gene TRBJ2-3; tentatively, D is TRBD2 (6 bases). The germline V gene encodes CDR1 SGDLS and CDR2 YYNGEE. Between the trimmed V and J ends, which lost 3 bases and 0 bases, there was a span of 11 bases. The CDR3 loop spans 15 amino acids.

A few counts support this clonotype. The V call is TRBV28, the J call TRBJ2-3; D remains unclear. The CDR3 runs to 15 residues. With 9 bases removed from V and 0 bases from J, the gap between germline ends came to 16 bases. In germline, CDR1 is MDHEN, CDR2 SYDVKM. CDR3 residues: CASAPPGPSTDTQYF. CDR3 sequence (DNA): TGTGCCAGTGCTCCTCCGGGTCCAAGCACAGATACGCAGTATTTT.

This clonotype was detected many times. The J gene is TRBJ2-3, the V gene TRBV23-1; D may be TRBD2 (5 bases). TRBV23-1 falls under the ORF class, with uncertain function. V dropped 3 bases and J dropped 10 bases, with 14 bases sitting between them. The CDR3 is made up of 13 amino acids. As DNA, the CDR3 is TGCGCCAGCAGTCAGCCTAACGCAGCGGCGCAGTATTTT. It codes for CASSQPNAAAQYF.

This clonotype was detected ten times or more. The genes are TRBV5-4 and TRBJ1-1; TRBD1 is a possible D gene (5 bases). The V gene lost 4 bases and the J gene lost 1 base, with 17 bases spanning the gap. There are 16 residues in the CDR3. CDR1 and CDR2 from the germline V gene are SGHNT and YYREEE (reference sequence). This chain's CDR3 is CASSPEPGRGNTEAFF. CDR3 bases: TGTGCCAGCAGCCCCGAACCGGGGAGGGGGAACACTGAAGCTTTCTTT.

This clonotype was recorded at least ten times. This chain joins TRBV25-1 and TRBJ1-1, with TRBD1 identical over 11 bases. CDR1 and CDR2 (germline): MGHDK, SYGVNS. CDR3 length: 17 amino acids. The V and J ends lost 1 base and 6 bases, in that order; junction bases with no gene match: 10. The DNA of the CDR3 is TGTGCCAGCAGTGAATCCGGGACAGGGGGATCTGGGGCTGAAGCTTTCTTT. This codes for CASSESGTGGSGAEAFF.

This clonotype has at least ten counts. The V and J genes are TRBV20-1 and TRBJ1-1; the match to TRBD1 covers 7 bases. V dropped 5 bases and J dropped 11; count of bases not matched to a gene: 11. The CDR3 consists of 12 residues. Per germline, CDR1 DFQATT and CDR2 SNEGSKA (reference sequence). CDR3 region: CSAYRDRVSAFF. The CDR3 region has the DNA TGCAGTGCTTACCGCGACAGGGTTTCGGCTTTCTTT.

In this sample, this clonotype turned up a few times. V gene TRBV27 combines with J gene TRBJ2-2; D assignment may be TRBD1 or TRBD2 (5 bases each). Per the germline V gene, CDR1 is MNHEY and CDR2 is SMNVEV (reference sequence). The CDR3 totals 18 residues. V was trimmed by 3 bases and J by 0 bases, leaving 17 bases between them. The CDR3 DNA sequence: TGTGCCAGCAGTTTCCTTCTTACCGGGACGGCGAACACCGGGGAGCTGTTTTTT. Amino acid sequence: CASSFLLTGTANTGELFF.

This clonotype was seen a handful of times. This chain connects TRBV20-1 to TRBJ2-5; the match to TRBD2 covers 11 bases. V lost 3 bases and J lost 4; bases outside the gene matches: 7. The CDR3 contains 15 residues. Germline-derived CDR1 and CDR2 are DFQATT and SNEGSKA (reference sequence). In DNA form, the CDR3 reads TGCAGTGCTAGTTCTAGCGGGGGGCAAGGAGAGACCCAGTACTTC. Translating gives CSASSSGGQGETQYF.

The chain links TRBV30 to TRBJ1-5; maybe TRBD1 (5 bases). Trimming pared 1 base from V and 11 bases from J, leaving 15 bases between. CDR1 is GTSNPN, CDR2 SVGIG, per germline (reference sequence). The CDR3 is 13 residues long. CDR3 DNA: TGTGCCTGGAGTGAGGGGCCGGCCCAAGCCCAGCATTTT. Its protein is CAWSEGPAQAQHF.

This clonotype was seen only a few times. The CDR3 reads CASTSGQGREQFF. The CDR3 DNA follows: TGTGCCAGCACCTCCGGACAGGGAAGAGAGCAGTTCTTC. The chain employs TRBV27 and TRBJ2-1, with 8 bases aligning to TRBD1. Germline assignment: CDR1 MNHEY and CDR2 SMNVEV (reference sequence). Trimming took 7 bases from V and 10 from J; bases not matched to a gene: 9. The CDR3 spans 13 residues.

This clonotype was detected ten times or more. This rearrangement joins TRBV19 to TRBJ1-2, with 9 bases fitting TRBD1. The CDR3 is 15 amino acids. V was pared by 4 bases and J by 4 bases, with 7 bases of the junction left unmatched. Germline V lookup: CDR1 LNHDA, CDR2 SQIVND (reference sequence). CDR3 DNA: TGTGCCAGTAGTACACAGGGGGCTACCTCCTATGGCTACACCTTC. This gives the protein CASSTQGATSYGYTF.

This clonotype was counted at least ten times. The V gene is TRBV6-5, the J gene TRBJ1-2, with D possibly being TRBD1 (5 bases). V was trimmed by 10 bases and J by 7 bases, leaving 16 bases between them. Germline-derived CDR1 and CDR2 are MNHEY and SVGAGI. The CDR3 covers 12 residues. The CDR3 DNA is TGTGCCACCCTGGCAGGGCTTGGTGGCTACACCTTC. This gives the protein CATLAGLGGYTF.

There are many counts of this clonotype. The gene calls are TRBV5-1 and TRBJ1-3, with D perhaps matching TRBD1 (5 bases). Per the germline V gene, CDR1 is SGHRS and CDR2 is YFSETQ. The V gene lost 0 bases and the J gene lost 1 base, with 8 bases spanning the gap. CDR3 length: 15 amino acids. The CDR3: CASSLGGESGNTIYF. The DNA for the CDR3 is TGCGCCAGCAGCTTGGGAGGGGAATCTGGAAACACCATATATTTT. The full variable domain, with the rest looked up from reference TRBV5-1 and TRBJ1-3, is KAGVTQTPRYLIKTRGQQVTLSCSPISGHRSVSWYQQTPGQGLQFLFEYFSETQRNKGNFPGRFSGRQFSNSRSEMNVSTLELGDSALYLCASSLGGESGNTIYFGEGSWLTVV.

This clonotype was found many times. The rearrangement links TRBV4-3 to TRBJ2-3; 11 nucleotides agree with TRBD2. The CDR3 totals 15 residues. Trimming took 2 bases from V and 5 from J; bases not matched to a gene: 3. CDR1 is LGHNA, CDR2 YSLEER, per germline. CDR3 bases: TGCGCCAGCAGCCAATTAGCGGGAGGGCAAGATACGCAGTATTTT. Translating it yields CASSQLAGGQDTQYF.